This TCR beta chain was documented in a study of beta chain features in type 1 diabetes. Study information: Age, gender and cell yields were alike across patients and healthy donors. Study findings and constraints: Researchers report that Type 1 diabetes patients had moderately but significantly shorter TCRB CDR3s across all four CD4+ subsets. Type 1 diabetes patients showed fewer insertions and more deletions at VDJ junctions.

Every isolated RNA sample was fully reverse transcribed, so sequencing captured expressed TCRB transcripts. The method was immunoSEQ multiplex PCR; TCRdb's version includes in-frame clones alone and lacks a portion of them. The table lists 500,000 to 800,000 clones, 9.5% to 15% of them singletons. The sample holds a few counts of this clone. Its target is not known. The length of the CDR3 is 14 residues. Germline CDR1 is SGHDT and CDR2 is YYEEEE. Trimming took off 4 bases at V and 8 bases at J, with 13 bases between the two ends. By way of CD45RO/CCR7/CD25/CD127/CD95/CD27, the CD4+ regulatory, stem cell-like memory, central memory and naive cells were sorted.

Sequencing used naive CD4+ T cells from blood. This clonotype was obtained from a man aged 30 to 39 with type 1 diabetes. The chain has TRBV5-6 and TRBJ1-6; D gene ambiguous. The CDR3 region has the DNA TGTGCCAGCAGCCTCGCCAAAGGGTATTCACCCCTCCACTTT. It is translated as CASSLAKGYSPLHF.